The TCR beta chain under discussion was sequenced for a study of CD8 T cells in Susac syndrome (dated by TCRdb to about 2019). With regard to the full study: Whether CD8+ T cell activation and differentiation in Susac syndrome was antigen driven was tested using repertoire sequencing. Clonality of the CD8+ T cell repertoire was compared between around 13 healthy donors, approximately 14 Susac syndrome patients and around 15 multiple sclerosis patients. Beyond this particular receptor, the publication reports: The study acknowledged that relatively few individuals were included in the TCR sequencing and HLA analysis.

A word on this clonotype: The antigen it binds to is not known. Base qualities are missing; no much larger clone stands one base away.

RNA was extracted using the RNeasy kit, and about 0.5 to 1 ug of the RNA was reverse transcribed with random hexamers. TCR beta CDR3 regions were amplified with the immunoSEQ multiplex PCR assay covering 54 Vbeta and 13 Jbeta segments. PCR amplification bias was corrected by using a synthetic template baseline for primer optimization and computational correction. Per the original workflow: Reads were assigned to V, D and J genes according to IMGT and analyzed in immunoSEQ Analyzer, with only productive sequences retained. To calculate clonality, Shannon entropy was normalized by log2 of the number of productive unique sequences and then subtracted from one. Public and private clones were assessed among the 100 most prevalent clones of each patient and control. Clones were defined as Susac-specific if absent from the healthy and MS cohorts, from approximately 1,100 published viral clones and from other ImmuneACCESS disease sequences. Using fastp trimming at Q25 and MiXCR clonotype assembly, TCRdb reanalyzed the public sequencing data and kept in-frame beta chains. Every CDR3 protein is listed once, alongside the most common genes and DNA of its rows. These V and J calls rely on TCRdb rather than the paper's analysis. This sample gives about 66,000 distinct CDR3 sequences in total; 85% to 95% of them show up just once. The ten largest clones represent 0.5% to 0.6% of the sample.

Peripheral blood CD8+ and CD4+ T cells from healthy donors, Susac syndrome patients and multiple sclerosis patients were profiled using high-throughput TCR beta sequencing. Treatment-naive patients with stable or active relapsing-remitting disease fulfilling revised McDonald criteria were used as multiple sclerosis controls. CD8+ TEMRA cells were enriched by FACS, while bulk CD8+ and CD4+ T cells were purified by magnetic negative isolation. Blood was collected in EDTA tubes and processed within 24 hours, with PBMCs isolated through density gradient centrifugation. PBMCs intended for TCR sequencing were frozen in liquid nitrogen and were later thawed in a 37 degrees C water bath. The sorted or isolated CD4+, CD8+ and CD8+ TEMRA cells had a purity of 90% or higher. The sequence was collected from a human donor with multiple sclerosis. The sequenced sample consisted of CD8+ T cells from PBMCs.

The CDR3 amino acid sequence is: CASSLSGGSYEQYF. The nucleotide sequence is given as TGTGCCAGCAGTTTGTCGGGGGGCTCCTACGAGCAGTACTTC. This chain is built from TRBV27 and TRBJ2-7; 7 bases in the middle match TRBD2. Compared with germline, V lacks 3 bases and J lacks 0 bases; bases without a gene match: 2. There are 14 amino acids in the CDR3, from cysteine to phenylalanine inclusive. Just the 42-base CDR3 DNA is kept, in frame starting at base 1. Per the germline V gene (reference sequence), MNHEY is the CDR1 and SMNVEV is the CDR2.